This T cell receptor (beta chain) was recovered during a study of memory CD4+ T cells and cytomegalovirus serostatus. Whole-study context: Donors were healthy Belgian adults, 9 or 10 CMV seropositive and 20 to 25 seronegative. Broader study findings: About 40% of the roughly 150 known CMV-associated TCRbeta sequences appeared in CD4+ memory.

This clone was observed a handful of times. Its antigen is still unknown. The method was immunoSEQ multiplex PCR; TCRdb's version includes in-frame clones alone and lacks a portion of them. Among 56,000 or so clones listed, around 77% were seen once. Single viable CD3+CD4+CD8-CD45RO+ cells were sorted as the memory CD4+ T cells. Serum IgG to CMV pp150, pp28, p38 and p52 defined serostatus. This TCR derives from an adult in good health and CMV-seronegative. Sequencing used memory CD4+ T cells from blood.

Here the CDR3 reads CASSESGGKGYTF. The CDR3, as DNA: TGCGCCAGCAGTGAGTCGGGGGGTAAGGGCTACACCTTC. The chain recombines TRBV10-1 with TRBJ1-2; perhaps TRBD1 as D (5 bases). The CDR3 consists of 13 residues. V lost 0 bases and J lost 8, with 10 bases in between. Germline V gene lookup returns CDR1 WNHNN and CDR2 SYGVQD (reference sequence).